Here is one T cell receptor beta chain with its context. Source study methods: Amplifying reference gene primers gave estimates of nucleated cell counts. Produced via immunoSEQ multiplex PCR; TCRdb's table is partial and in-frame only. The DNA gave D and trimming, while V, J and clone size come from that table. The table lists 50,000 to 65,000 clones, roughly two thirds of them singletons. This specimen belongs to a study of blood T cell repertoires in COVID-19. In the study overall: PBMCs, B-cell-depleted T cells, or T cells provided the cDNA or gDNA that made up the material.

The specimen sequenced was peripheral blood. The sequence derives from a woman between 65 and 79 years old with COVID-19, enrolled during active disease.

The CDR3 nucleotides read TGTGCCAGCAAGGAAGGACTCAACTCTGGAAACACCATATATTTT. Residues: CASKEGLNSGNTIYF. The genes are TRBV2 and TRBJ1-3; D remains ambiguous. V lost 7 bases, J lost 0 bases, and 13 bases lay in between. Germline CDR1 SNHLY, CDR2 FYNNEI. The CDR3 length is 15 residues.